The 14 T cell receptor beta chains presented below share a single source sample, sequenced in a study of glioma-infiltrating T cells. TCR alpha and beta CDR3 regions were amplified from RNA using iRepertoire nested multiplex PCR. Each CDR3 protein gets one entry after TCRdb re-called the multiplex PCR reads with MiXCR. Among around 150,000 distinct CDR3 sequences listed, roughly 43% were seen once. The sequenced sample consisted of glioma tissue, nonneoplastic brain tissue, or PBMCs (not recorded which). These receptors all come from a human donor with low-grade glioma or glioblastoma, undergoing nonglioma brain surgery, or in good health (not recorded which).

The rearrangement links TRBV11-1 to TRBJ1-1; the match to TRBD1 covers 8 bases. This CDR3 contains 14 residues. The J segment lost 4 bases and the V segment lost 4 bases, leaving 5 bases of the junction unmatched. The V gene's germline CDR1 is SGHAT and CDR2 FQDESV (reference sequence). The CDR3, as DNA: TGTGCCAGCAGCTCCTGGACAGGGCGCACTGAAGCTTTCTTT. This encodes CASSSWTGRTEAFF.

The genes are TRBV6-2 or TRBV6-3 and TRBJ2-1; maybe TRBD2 (5 bases). Trimming removed 2 bases from V and 10 bases from J, with 12 bases in between. The V gene's germline CDR1 is MNHEY and CDR2 SVGEGT. The CDR3 is 13 amino acids. The CDR3 nucleotides are TGTGCCAGCAGTTACCTACTAGACGTGGAGCAGTTCTTC. Amino acids: CASSYLLDVEQFF.

This clonotype was picked up a small number of times. The gene calls are TRBV6-2 or TRBV6-3 and TRBJ1-1; the D is unclear. The CDR3 extends over 14 amino acids. Germline loops: CDR1 MNHEY, CDR2 SVGEGT. Trimming pared 6 bases from V and 1 base from J, leaving 12 bases between. CDR3 nucleotide sequence: TGTGCCAGCAGGGCGGGGTTCGGGAACACTGAAGCTTTCTTT. This encodes CASRAGFGNTEAFF.

The chain recombines TRBV10-3 with TRBJ2-7, with D possibly TRBD1 on 5 matching bases. Trimming removed 8 bases at V and 3 bases at J, with 14 bases between. CDR3 size: 13 residues. Germline CDR1 ENHRY, CDR2 SYGVKD. The CDR3 protein is CAIVGQPGYEQYF. The CDR3 coding sequence is TGTGCCATCGTGGGGCAACCAGGCTACGAGCAGTACTTC.

The V and J genes are TRBV7-2 and TRBJ1-2, with 7 nucleotides matching TRBD1. V dropped 1 base and J dropped 8; count of bases not matched to a gene: 7. Germline V lookup: CDR1 SGHTA, CDR2 FQGNSA. The CDR3 is 14 residues long. The CDR3, as DNA: TGTGCCAGCAGCTTAGGGGGGCAGGGGGGCGGCTACACCTTC. Amino acid sequence: CASSLGGQGGGYTF. Full variable domain (outside the CDR3, taken from reference TRBV7-2 and TRBJ1-2): GAGVSQSPSNKVTEKGKDVELRCDPISGHTALYWYRQSLGQGLEFLIYFQGNSAPDKSGLPSDRFSAERTGGSVSTLTIQRTQQEDSAVYLCASSLGGQGGGYTFGSGTRLTVV.

The genes are TRBV7-2 and TRBJ2-2; D is possibly TRBD2 (6 bases). The CDR3 is made up of 16 amino acids. Germline loops: CDR1 SGHTA, CDR2 FQGNSA. Trimming cost V 6 bases and J 2 bases, with 16 bases left between them. The CDR3 is CASSQVLAANTGELFF. The CDR3 DNA reads TGTGCCAGCAGTCAAGTCTTAGCGGCTAACACCGGGGAGCTGTTTTTT.

This chain joins TRBV20-1 and TRBJ2-7; 7 bases agree with TRBD1. CDR3 size: 14 residues. Germline values: CDR1 DFQATT, CDR2 SNEGSKA (reference sequence). The J segment lost 6 bases and the V segment lost 8 bases, leaving 16 bases of the junction unmatched. The CDR3: CSQTGALARGEQYF. In DNA, the CDR3 is TGCAGTCAAACAGGGGCCCTCGCCCGGGGCGAGCAGTACTTC.

This clonotype has a single count. The chain has TRBV20-1 and TRBJ1-5; TRBD1 aligns across 8 bases. Germline CDR1 reads DFQATT; CDR2 reads SNEGSKA (reference sequence). The CDR3 totals 19 residues. V lost 1 base, J lost 5 bases, and 19 bases stayed unmatched. The DNA of the CDR3 is TGCAGTGCTAGAGGGGTAGAGGGACAGGCAACATACCATTATCAGCCCCAGCATTTT. The encoded protein is CSARGVEGQATYHYQPQHF.

This sequence joins TRBV20-1 and TRBJ1-1; D not certain. The length of the CDR3 is 11 residues. Germline CDR1 and CDR2: DFQATT and SNEGSKA (reference sequence). Trimming took 3 bases from V and 5 from J, leaving 7 bases between them. CDR3 coding DNA: TGCAGTGCTAGCAGAGGGACTGAAGCTTTCTTT. Translated, it gives CSASRGTEAFF.

This clonotype was detected many times. V and J are TRBV6-1 and TRBJ1-1; D gene ambiguous. CDR3 length: 14 amino acids. The V gene lost 6 bases and the J gene lost 0 bases, with 11 bases spanning the gap. The germline V gene encodes CDR1 MNHNS and CDR2 SASEGT. The CDR3 here is CASSDDTLNTEAFF. Written as DNA, the CDR3 is TGTGCCAGCAGCGACGACACCCTGAACACTGAAGCTTTCTTT.

The rearrangement uses TRBV7-9 and TRBJ1-1; 7 nucleotides match TRBD1. From germline, CDR1 is SEHNR and CDR2 FQNEAQ (reference sequence). V was clipped by 5 bases and J by 1 base; unmatched bases: 7. The CDR3 extends over 15 amino acids. CDR3 in DNA: TGTGCCAGCAGCGTATACAGGGGCCCGAACACTGAAGCTTTCTTT. It translates to CASSVYRGPNTEAFF.

This clonotype appeared once. A single base separates this from a much larger clone, so it may be a read error. The CDR3 region has the DNA TGTGCCAGCAGTTATCGGGATCCCCTCTACAATGAGCAGTTCTTC. Residues: CASSYRDPLYNEQFF. The chain carries TRBV6-5 and TRBJ2-1; maybe TRBD2 (5 bases). This CDR3 region has 15 residues. Trimming took off 3 bases at V and 3 bases at J, with 12 bases between the two ends. CDR1 and CDR2 (germline): MNHEY, SVGAGI.

This rearrangement joins TRBV12-3 or TRBV12-4 to TRBJ1-1; D is unclear. The CDR3 contains 11 residues. Between the trimmed V and J ends, which lost 6 bases and 3 bases, there was a span of 5 bases. The CDR3, as DNA: TGTGCCAGCAGACGGGACACTGAAGCTTTCTTT. Protein product: CASRRDTEAFF.

J is TRBJ1-5 and V is TRBV3-1, with 7 bases aligning to TRBD1. The V segment lost 3 bases and the J segment 5 bases; nucleotides outside the gene matches: 4. This CDR3 contains 14 residues. Germline CDR1 and CDR2: LGHDT and YNNKEL (reference sequence). In DNA form, the CDR3 reads TGTGCCAGCAGCCAGGCAGGGGGAGATCAGCCCCAGCATTTT. Translation: CASSQAGGDQPQHF.